The 25 T cell receptor beta chains listed next were all sequenced from one sample in a study of graft-versus-host responses after intestinal transplantation. The antigens of these receptors remain unknown. Sequencing was performed with immunoSEQ multiplex PCR; in TCRdb, only in-frame clones are kept and a portion is missing. The sample lists roughly 100,000 clones, about 88% seen once, with approximately 1% in the top ten. The specimen was unstimulated CD4+ T cells sorted from spleen or lymph node cells, collected before intestinal transplant. The receptors come from a human donor who received an intestinal transplant.

The chain recombines TRBV27 with TRBJ1-1; D unclear. This CDR3 has 13 residues. CDR1 and CDR2 from the germline V gene are MNHEY and SMNVEV (reference sequence). The V gene lost 1 base and the J gene lost 5 bases, with 8 bases spanning the gap. This chain's CDR3 is CASSLFSGTEAFF. The DNA of the CDR3 is TGTGCCAGCAGTTTATTTTCGGGTACTGAAGCTTTCTTT.

The CDR3 region is CASSQGSMLGAQGNTIYF. The CDR3 bases are TGCGCCAGCAGCCAAGGTTCAATGTTGGGGGCACAAGGAAACACCATATATTTT. The chain employs TRBV4-1 and TRBJ1-3; D is possibly TRBD1 (6 bases). Trimming stripped 1 base from V and 4 bases from J, with 20 bases between. Germline CDR1 is MGHRA and CDR2 is YSYEKL. CDR3 size: 18 residues.

The rearrangement links TRBV29-1 to TRBJ2-7; D unresolved. Germline loops: CDR1 SQVTM, CDR2 ANQGSEA. V lost 6 bases to trimming and J lost 3 bases, with 9 bases between them. This CDR3 region has 11 residues. CDR3 amino acids: CSVPSLYEQYF. As DNA, the CDR3 is TGCAGCGTCCCCTCCCTCTACGAGCAGTACTTC.

The V gene is TRBV9, the J gene TRBJ2-3, with D perhaps given as TRBD1 or TRBD2 (5 bases each). Germline values: CDR1 SGDLS, CDR2 YYNGEE. CDR3 length: 16 residues. V was pared by 4 bases and J by 1 base, with 16 bases between. The CDR3 here is CASSPRDPSRTDTQYF. CDR3 sequence (DNA): TGTGCCAGCAGCCCGAGGGACCCTTCTCGCACAGATACGCAGTATTTT. The whole variable domain, filled in from reference TRBV9 and TRBJ2-3, reads DSGVTQTPKHLITATGQRVTLRCSPRSGDLSVYWYQQSLDQGLQFLIQYYNGEERAKGNILERFSAQQFPDLHSELNLSSLELGDSALYFCASSPRDPSRTDTQYFGPGTRLTVL.

This clone was seen a single time. V usage is TRBV18 and J usage is TRBJ1-2; TRBD1 might be the D (5 bases). CDR1 is KGHSH and CDR2 is LQKENI in the germline V gene. V lost 2 bases and J 3 bases, leaving 10 bases between the germline ends. The CDR3 spans 14 residues. The CDR3 region has the DNA TGTGCCAGCTCACCAGGGACGGAAGACTATGGCTACACCTTC. Amino acids: CASSPGTEDYGYTF.

This clone was counted only a few times. This chain connects TRBV5-1 to TRBJ2-7; a weak D match, TRBD1 (6 bases). V was clipped by 3 bases and J by 3 bases, with 10 bases between them. The length of the CDR3 is 13 residues. The V gene's germline CDR1 is SGHRS and CDR2 YFSETQ. The CDR3 region has the DNA TGCGCCAGCAGCTCCGGACAGCTCTACGAGCAGTACTTC. This translates into CASSSGQLYEQYF.

Notes on this clone: The sample contains more than one DNA sequence encoding this CDR3. The V call is TRBV11-2, the J call TRBJ2-7; D gene ambiguous. The CDR3 totals 11 residues. V lost 3 bases, J lost 4 bases, and 4 bases lay in between. Germline CDR1 SGHAT, CDR2 FQNNGV. This CDR3 is CASSFRYEQYF. The CDR3, as DNA: TGTGCCAGCAGCTTCCGATACGAGCAGTACTTC.

The gene calls are TRBV28 and TRBJ2-7, with a tentative D call TRBD2 (5 bases). Germline CDR1 reads MDHEN; CDR2 reads SYDVKM. V lost 7 bases and J lost 0, with 13 bases in between. The CDR3 covers 14 residues. The CDR3 reads CASIRLAPSYEQYF. The CDR3 DNA sequence: TGTGCCAGCATACGTCTAGCACCCTCCTACGAGCAGTACTTC.

The chain carries TRBV11-2 and TRBJ2-4, with 8 bases identical to TRBD1. With 4 bases clipped from V and 6 bases from J, the junction kept 8 bases outside the gene matches. CDR3 length equals 15 residues. Germline V CDR1 and CDR2: SGHAT, FQNNGV. DNA of the CDR3: TGTGCCAGCAGCTCGCCAAGACAGGGGCCAAACATTCAGTACTTC. Translation gives CASSSPRQGPNIQYF.

This rearrangement joins TRBV11-2 to TRBJ2-3; perhaps D is TRBD1 or TRBD2 (6 bases each). V lost 4 bases to trimming and J lost 4 bases, with 21 bases between them. CDR1 SGHAT and CDR2 FQNNGV come from the germline V gene. The CDR3 runs to 17 residues. This chain's CDR3 is CASSSAWGGGGADTQYF. The CDR3 nucleotides read TGTGCCAGCAGCTCCGCTTGGGGCGGAGGGGGTGCAGATACGCAGTATTTT.

This chain joins TRBV25-1 and TRBJ2-1; TRBD2 aligns across 7 bases. The germline CDR1 and CDR2 sequences are MGHDK and SYGVNS. The V and J ends lost 5 bases and 0 bases, in that order; junction bases with no gene match: 10. This CDR3 is built from 17 residues. The CDR3 bases are TGTGCCAGCAGTCCCCGTAGCGGGCCCGCCTCCTACAATGAGCAGTTCTTC. This codes for CASSPRSGPASYNEQFF. Full variable domain (remainder filled in from reference TRBV25-1 and TRBJ2-1): EADIYQTPRYLVIGTGKKITLECSQTMGHDKMYWYQQDPGMELHLIHYSYGVNSTEKGDLSSESTVSRIRTEHFPLTLESARPSHTSQYLCASSPRSGPASYNEQFFGPGTRLTVL.

The chain is built from TRBV14 and TRBJ2-7; the match to TRBD1 covers 9 bases. The CDR3 is 14 amino acids. CDR1 SGHDN and CDR2 FVKESK come from the germline V gene. The V segment lost 4 bases and the J segment 3 bases; nucleotides outside the gene matches: 4. DNA for the CDR3: TGTGCCAGCAGCCCCCGGGACAGGGACTACGAGCAGTACTTC. Translated, it gives CASSPRDRDYEQYF.

J is TRBJ2-5 and V is TRBV4-2, with D uncertain. V was shortened by 0 bases and J by 5 bases, with 10 bases between the two germline ends. Germline V gene sequence: CDR1 LGHNA, CDR2 YNFKEQ. The CDR3 has 14 residues. CDR3 sequence (DNA): TGTGCCAGCAGCCAAGAGGAAGGGTTGGAGACCCAGTACTTC. Protein sequence: CASSQEEGLETQYF.

This clone was seen a single time. This CDR3 reads CASSLDAGGRETQYF. CDR3 DNA: TGCGCCAGCAGCTTGGATGCAGGGGGACGAGAGACCCAGTACTTC. The chain links TRBV5-1 to TRBJ2-5; 7 nucleotides align to TRBD1. V lost 0 bases, J lost 4 bases, and 6 bases stayed unmatched. The CDR3 is made up of 15 amino acids. Germline assignment: CDR1 SGHRS and CDR2 YFSETQ.

The V call is TRBV18, the J call TRBJ2-7; 10 bases line up with TRBD1. This CDR3 is built from 14 residues. Unmatched junction bases numbered 3, after V lost 3 bases and J lost 4 bases. Germline-derived CDR1 and CDR2 are KGHSH and LQKENI. CDR3 sequence reads: CASSPRDRGYEQYF. The CDR3 nucleotides are TGTGCCAGCTCACCCCGGGACAGGGGTTACGAGCAGTACTTC.

V and J are TRBV18 and TRBJ2-7; 10 bases line up with TRBD1. Per the germline V gene, CDR1 is KGHSH and CDR2 is LQKENI. The CDR3 spans 15 residues. J was trimmed by 5 bases and V by 1 base; bases with no gene match: 5. The CDR3 region has the DNA TGTGCCAGCTCACCACTCTCGGGACAGGGGCACGAGCAGTACTTC. Its protein is CASSPLSGQGHEQYF.

This clone was detected only once. This chain joins TRBV28 and TRBJ2-7; the D gene is possibly TRBD2 (7 bases). The V end was cut by 5 bases, the J end by 0 bases, with 17 bases between. The CDR3 sequence is 16 residues long. Germline V gene sequence: CDR1 MDHEN, CDR2 SYDVKM. In DNA form, the CDR3 reads TGTGCCAGCAGTGGGGCGGGGGCAGCAAACTCCTACGAGCAGTACTTC. This gives the protein CASSGAGAANSYEQYF.

The chain combines TRBV15 with TRBJ2-1; either TRBD1 or TRBD2 may fit D (5 bases each). The CDR3 is 14 amino acids. Germline lookup yields CDR1 LNHNV and CDR2 YYDKDF (reference sequence). Trimming pared 5 bases from V and 7 bases from J, leaving 15 bases between. In nucleotides, the CDR3 is TGTGCCACCAGCCCCGGGACCAAGAGGAATGAGCAGTTCTTC. This encodes CATSPGTKRNEQFF.

The chain carries TRBV6-5 and TRBJ2-7; weak D call: TRBD2 (6 bases). CDR3 length: 15 amino acids. Trimming removed 2 bases from V and 3 bases from J, with 14 bases in between. Per the germline V gene, CDR1 is MNHEY and CDR2 is SVGAGI. Written as DNA, the CDR3 is TGTGCCAGCAGTTACAGTCCGGGACTCCTCTACGAGCAGTACTTC. Its protein is CASSYSPGLLYEQYF.

CDR3 amino acids: CASSGMGLWGGDKQPQHF. In DNA, the CDR3 is TGTGCCAGCAGTGGAATGGGACTGTGGGGGGGGGATAAGCAGCCCCAGCATTTT. The rearrangement links TRBV2 to TRBJ1-5; perhaps TRBD1 as D (5 bases). The CDR3 contains 18 residues. The V gene lost 4 bases and the J gene lost 7 bases, with 26 bases spanning the gap. Germline loops: CDR1 SNHLY, CDR2 FYNNEI.

CDR3 residues: CASSLFSGRDYNEQFF. CDR3 coding DNA: TGTGCCAGCAGCTTGTTTAGCGGGAGAGATTACAATGAGCAGTTCTTC. The chain uses TRBV5-4 and TRBJ2-1, with TRBD2 matching 9 bases. V was clipped by 1 base and J by 4 bases; unmatched bases: 6. Germline V gene lookup returns CDR1 SGHNT and CDR2 YYREEE (reference sequence). The CDR3 has 16 residues.

The V and J genes are TRBV27 and TRBJ2-5; D gene ambiguous. CDR3 size: 13 residues. V lost 5 bases and J 0 bases, leaving 7 bases between the germline ends. Looked up from germline, CDR1 is MNHEY and CDR2 is SMNVEV (reference sequence). In DNA form, the CDR3 reads TGTGCCAGCAGTCCAACGTACCAAGAGACCCAGTACTTC. Translation gives CASSPTYQETQYF.

The chain combines TRBV4-2 with TRBJ2-1; TRBD2 matches at 7 bases. V dropped 0 bases and J dropped 5; count of bases not matched to a gene: 16. Germline CDR1 LGHNA, CDR2 YNFKEQ. The CDR3 sequence is 19 residues long. The CDR3 bases are TGTGCCAGCAGCCAAGAACGGGCAAGCGGGAACCCACGACACAATGAGCAGTTCTTC. Translated: CASSQERASGNPRHNEQFF.

On this clone: This specimen includes other DNA sequences encoding the same CDR3. The genes are TRBV5-4 and TRBJ1-3, with unresolved D. Between the trimmed V and J ends, which lost 0 bases and 2 bases, there was a span of 9 bases. CDR1 is SGHNT and CDR2 is YYREEE in the germline V gene (reference sequence). CDR3 length equals 15 residues. CDR3 DNA: TGTGCCAGCAGCTTGGACAGACGAACTGGAAACACCATATATTTT. This translates into CASSLDRRTGNTIYF.

The V call is TRBV5-5, the J call TRBJ2-7, with a tentative D call TRBD1 (6 bases). Germline V gives CDR1 SGHKS, CDR2 YYEKEE (reference sequence). This CDR3 has 15 residues. V lost 4 bases and J 1 base, leaving 15 bases between the germline ends. The CDR3 DNA follows: TGTGCCAGCAGCAAGACCCGCAGGGGTTCCTACGAGCAGTACTTC. Translating gives CASSKTRRGSYEQYF. The whole variable domain, remainder taken from reference TRBV5-5 and TRBJ2-7, is DAGVTQSPTHLIKTRGQQVTLRCSPISGHKSVSWYQQVLGQGPQFIFQYYEKEERGRGNFPDRFSARQFPNYSSELNVNALLLGDSALYLCASSKTRRGSYEQYFGPGTRLTVT.